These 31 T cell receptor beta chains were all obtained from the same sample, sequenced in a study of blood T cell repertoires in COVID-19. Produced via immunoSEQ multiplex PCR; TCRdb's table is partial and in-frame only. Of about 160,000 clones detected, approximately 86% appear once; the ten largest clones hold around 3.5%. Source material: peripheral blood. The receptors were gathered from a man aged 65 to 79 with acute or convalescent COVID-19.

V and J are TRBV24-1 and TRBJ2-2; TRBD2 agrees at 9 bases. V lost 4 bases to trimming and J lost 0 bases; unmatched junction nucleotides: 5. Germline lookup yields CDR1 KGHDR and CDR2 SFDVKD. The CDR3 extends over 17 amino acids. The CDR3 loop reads CATSELTSGPNTGELFF. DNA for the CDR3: TGTGCCACCAGTGAGTTGACTAGCGGACCGAACACCGGGGAGCTGTTTTTT.

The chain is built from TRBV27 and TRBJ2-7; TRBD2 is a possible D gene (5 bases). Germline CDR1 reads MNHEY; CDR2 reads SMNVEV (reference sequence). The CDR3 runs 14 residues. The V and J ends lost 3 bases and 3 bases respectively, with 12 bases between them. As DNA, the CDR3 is TGTGCCAGCAGTTTTGGTGGGAGAATCTACGAGCAGTACTTC. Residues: CASSFGGRIYEQYF.

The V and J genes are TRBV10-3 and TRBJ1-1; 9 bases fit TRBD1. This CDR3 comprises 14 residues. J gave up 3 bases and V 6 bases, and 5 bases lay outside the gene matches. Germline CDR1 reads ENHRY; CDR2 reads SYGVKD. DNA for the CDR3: TGTGCCATCAGCGCACAGGGGGCGGACACTGAAGCTTTCTTT. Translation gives CAISAQGADTEAFF.

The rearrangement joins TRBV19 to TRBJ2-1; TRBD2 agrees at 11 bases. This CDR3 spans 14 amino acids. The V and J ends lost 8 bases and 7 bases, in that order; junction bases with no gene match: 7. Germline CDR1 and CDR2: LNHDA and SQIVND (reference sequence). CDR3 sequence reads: CASHATSGTNEQFF. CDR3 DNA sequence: TGTGCCAGTCATGCGACTAGCGGGACTAATGAGCAGTTCTTC.

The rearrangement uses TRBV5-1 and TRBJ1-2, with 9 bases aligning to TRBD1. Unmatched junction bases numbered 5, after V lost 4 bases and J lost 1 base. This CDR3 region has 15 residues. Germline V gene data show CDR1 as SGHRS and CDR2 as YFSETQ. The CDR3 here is CASSTGTGNNYGYTF. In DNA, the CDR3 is TGCGCCAGCAGCACCGGGACAGGGAATAACTATGGCTACACCTTC.

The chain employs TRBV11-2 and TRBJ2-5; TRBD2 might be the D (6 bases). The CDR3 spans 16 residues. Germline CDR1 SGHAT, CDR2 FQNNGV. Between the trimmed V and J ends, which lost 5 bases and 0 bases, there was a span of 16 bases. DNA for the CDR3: TGTGCCAGCAGCGGGGACTCCTGGGGGTACCAAGAGACCCAGTACTTC. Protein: CASSGDSWGYQETQYF.

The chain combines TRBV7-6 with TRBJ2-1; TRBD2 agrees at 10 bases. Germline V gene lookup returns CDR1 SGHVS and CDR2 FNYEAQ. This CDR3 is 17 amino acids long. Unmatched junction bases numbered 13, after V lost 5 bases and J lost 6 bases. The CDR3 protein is CASSGGVPGTSVNEQFF. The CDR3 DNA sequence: TGTGCCAGCAGCGGGGGTGTACCCGGGACTAGCGTCAATGAGCAGTTCTTC.

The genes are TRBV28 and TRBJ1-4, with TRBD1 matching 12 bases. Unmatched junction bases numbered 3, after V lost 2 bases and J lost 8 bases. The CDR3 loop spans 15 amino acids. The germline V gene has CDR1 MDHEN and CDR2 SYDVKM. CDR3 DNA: TGTGCCAGCAGTTTAGGGGGGACAGGGGGCGAAAAACTGTTTTTT. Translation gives CASSLGGTGGEKLFF.

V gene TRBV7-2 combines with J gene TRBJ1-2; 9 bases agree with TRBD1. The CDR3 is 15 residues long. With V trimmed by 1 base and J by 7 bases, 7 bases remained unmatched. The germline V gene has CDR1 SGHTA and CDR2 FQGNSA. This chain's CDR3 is CASSLEDRGRSGYTF. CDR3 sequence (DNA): TGTGCCAGCAGCTTAGAGGACAGGGGAAGAAGTGGCTACACCTTC. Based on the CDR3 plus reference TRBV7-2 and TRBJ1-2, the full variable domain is GAGVSQSPSNKVTEKGKDVELRCDPISGHTALYWYRQSLGQGLEFLIYFQGNSAPDKSGLPSDRFSAERTGGSVSTLTIQRTQQEDSAVYLCASSLEDRGRSGYTFGSGTRLTVV.

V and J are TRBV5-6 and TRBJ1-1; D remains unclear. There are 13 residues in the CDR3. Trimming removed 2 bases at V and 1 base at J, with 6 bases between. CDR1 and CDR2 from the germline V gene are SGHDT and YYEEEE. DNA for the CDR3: TGTGCCAGCAGCTTTAACACGAACACTGAAGCTTTCTTT. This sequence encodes CASSFNTNTEAFF.

CDR3 sequence: CASSLARTGGSEQYF. CDR3 in DNA: TGTGCCAGCAGCTTAGCTAGGACAGGGGGCTCCGAGCAGTACTTC. This chain connects TRBV7-6 to TRBJ2-7, with 11 bases fitting TRBD1. The germline CDR1 and CDR2 sequences are SGHVS and FNYEAQ. Trimming removed 0 bases from V and 6 bases from J; junction bases left unmatched: 4. This CDR3 has 15 residues.

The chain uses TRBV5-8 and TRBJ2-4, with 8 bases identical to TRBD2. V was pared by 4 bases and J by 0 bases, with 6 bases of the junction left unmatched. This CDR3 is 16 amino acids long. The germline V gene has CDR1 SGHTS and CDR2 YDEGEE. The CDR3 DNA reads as TGTGCCAGCAGCCCAGCGGGAGTCCTAGCCAAAAACATTCAGTACTTC. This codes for CASSPAGVLAKNIQYF.

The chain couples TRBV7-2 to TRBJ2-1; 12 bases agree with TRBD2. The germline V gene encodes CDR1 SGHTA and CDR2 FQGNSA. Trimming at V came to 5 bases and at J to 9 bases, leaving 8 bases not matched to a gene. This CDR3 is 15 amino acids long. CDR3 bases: TGTGCCAGCAGCCCGAGACTAGCGGGAGATGGTGAGCAGTTCTTC. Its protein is CASSPRLAGDGEQFF.

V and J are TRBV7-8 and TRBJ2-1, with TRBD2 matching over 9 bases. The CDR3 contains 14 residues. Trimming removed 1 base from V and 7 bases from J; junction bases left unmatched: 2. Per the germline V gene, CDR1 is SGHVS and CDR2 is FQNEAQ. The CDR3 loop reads CASSLGGRDNEQFF. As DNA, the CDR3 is TGTGCCAGCAGCTTAGGCGGGAGGGATAATGAGCAGTTCTTC.

Here the CDR3 reads CASSLGYRGAYEQYF. The CDR3 DNA follows: TGTGCCAGCAGTTTAGGTTACAGGGGAGCCTACGAGCAGTACTTC. The chain joins TRBV27 to TRBJ2-7, with 7 bases matching TRBD1. The CDR3 totals 15 residues. Germline trimming cut 2 bases from V and 2 bases from J; bases unmatched to any gene: 6. Germline CDR1 reads MNHEY; CDR2 reads SMNVEV (reference sequence).

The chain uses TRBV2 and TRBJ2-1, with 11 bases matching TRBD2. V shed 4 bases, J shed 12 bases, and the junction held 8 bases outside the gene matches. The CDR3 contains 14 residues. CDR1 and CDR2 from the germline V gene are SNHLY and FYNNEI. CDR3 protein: CASSAGTSGSGQFF. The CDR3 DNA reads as TGTGCCAGCAGTGCTGGGACTAGCGGCTCTGGGCAGTTCTTC.

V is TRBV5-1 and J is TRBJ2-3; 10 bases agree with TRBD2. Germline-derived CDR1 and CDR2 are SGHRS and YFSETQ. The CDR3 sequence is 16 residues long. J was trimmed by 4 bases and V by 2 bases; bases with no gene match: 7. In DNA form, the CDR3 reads TGCGCCAGCAGCTTAACCCCTCTAGCGGGAGCAGATACGCAGTATTTT. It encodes CASSLTPLAGADTQYF.

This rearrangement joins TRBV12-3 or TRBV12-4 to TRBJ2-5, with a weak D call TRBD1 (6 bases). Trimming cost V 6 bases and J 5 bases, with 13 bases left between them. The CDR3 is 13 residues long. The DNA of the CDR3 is TGTGCCAGCAGCCTCGACAGGTGGGAGACCCAGTACTTC. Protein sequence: CASSLDRWETQYF.

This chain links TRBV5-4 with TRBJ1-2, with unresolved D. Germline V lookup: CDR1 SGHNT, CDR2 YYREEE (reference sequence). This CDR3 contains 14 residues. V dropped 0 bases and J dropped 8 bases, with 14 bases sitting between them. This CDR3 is CASSLAGALMGYTF. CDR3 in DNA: TGTGCCAGCAGCTTGGCCGGAGCTCTGATGGGCTACACCTTC.

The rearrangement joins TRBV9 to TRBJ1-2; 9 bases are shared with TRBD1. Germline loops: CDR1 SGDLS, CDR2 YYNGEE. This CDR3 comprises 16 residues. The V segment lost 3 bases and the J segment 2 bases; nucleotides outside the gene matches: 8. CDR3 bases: TGTGCCAGCAGCGCCGACCGGGACAGGGCAAACTATGGCTACACCTTC. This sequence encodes CASSADRDRANYGYTF.

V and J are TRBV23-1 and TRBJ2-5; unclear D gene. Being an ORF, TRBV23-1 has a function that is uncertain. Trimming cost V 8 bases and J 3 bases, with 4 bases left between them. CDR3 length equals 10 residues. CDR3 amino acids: CASRKETQYF. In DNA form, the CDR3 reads TGCGCCAGCCGTAAAGAGACCCAGTACTTC.

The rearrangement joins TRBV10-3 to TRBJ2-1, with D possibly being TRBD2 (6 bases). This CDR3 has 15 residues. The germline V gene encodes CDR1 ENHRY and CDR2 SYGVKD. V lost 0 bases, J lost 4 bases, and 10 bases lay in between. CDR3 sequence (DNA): TGTGCCATCAGTGAGTCGGGGGAGGAGTACAATGAGCAGTTCTTC. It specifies CAISESGEEYNEQFF.

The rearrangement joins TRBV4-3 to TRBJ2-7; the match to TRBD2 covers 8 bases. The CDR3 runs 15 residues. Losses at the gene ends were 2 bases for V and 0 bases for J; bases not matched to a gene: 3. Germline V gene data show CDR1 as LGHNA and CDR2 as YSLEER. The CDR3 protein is CASSQTSGSSYEQYF. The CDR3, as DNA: TGCGCCAGCAGCCAAACGAGCGGGAGCTCCTACGAGCAGTACTTC.

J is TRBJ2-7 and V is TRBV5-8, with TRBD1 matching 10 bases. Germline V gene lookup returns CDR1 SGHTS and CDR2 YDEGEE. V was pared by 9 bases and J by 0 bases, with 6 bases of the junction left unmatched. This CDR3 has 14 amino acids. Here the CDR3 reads CAIQGDRGSYEQYF. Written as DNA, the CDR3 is TGTGCCATCCAAGGGGACAGGGGCTCCTACGAGCAGTACTTC.

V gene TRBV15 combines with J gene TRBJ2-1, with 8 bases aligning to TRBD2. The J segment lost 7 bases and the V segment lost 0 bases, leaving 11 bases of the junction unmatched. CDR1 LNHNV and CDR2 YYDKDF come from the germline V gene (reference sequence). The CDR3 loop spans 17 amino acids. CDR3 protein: CATSRDLASGRRNEQFF. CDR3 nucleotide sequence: TGTGCCACCAGCAGAGATCTGGCCAGCGGGAGAAGGAATGAGCAGTTCTTC.

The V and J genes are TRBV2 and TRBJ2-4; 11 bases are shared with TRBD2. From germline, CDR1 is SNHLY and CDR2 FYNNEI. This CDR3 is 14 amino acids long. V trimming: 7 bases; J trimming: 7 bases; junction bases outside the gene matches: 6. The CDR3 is CASISGRAGNIQYF. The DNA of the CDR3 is TGTGCCAGCATTAGCGGGAGGGCCGGGAACATTCAGTACTTC.

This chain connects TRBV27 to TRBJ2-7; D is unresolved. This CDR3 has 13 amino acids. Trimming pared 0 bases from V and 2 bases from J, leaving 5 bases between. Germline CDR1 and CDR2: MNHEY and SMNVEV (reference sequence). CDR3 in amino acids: CASSLSFAYEQYF. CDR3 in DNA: TGTGCCAGCAGTTTATCGTTCGCCTACGAGCAGTACTTC.

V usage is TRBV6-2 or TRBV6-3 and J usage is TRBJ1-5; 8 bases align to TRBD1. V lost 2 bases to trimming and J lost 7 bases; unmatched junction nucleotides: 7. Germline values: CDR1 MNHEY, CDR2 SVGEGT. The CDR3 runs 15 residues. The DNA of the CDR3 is TGTGCCAGCAGTTACGGGCAGGGGGCAAGGCAGCCCCAGCATTTT. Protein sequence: CASSYGQGARQPQHF.

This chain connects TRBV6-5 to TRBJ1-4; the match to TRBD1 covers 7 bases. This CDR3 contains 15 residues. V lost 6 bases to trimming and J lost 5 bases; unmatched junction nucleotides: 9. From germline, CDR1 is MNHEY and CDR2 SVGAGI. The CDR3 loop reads CASSLGQNPNEKLFF. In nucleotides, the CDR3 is TGTGCCAGCAGCCTGGGACAGAACCCAAATGAAAAACTGTTTTTT.

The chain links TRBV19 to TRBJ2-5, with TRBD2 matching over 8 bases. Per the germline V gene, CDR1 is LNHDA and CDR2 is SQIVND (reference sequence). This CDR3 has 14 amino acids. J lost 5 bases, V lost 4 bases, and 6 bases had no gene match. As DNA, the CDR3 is TGTGCCAGTAGTACGCAAGCGGGAGTGGAGACCCAGTACTTC. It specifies CASSTQAGVETQYF.

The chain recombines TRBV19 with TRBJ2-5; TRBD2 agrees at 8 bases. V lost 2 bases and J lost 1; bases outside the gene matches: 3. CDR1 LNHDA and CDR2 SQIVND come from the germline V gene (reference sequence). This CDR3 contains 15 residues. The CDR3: CASSILAGIQETQYF. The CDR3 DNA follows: TGTGCCAGTAGTATATTAGCGGGGATCCAAGAGACCCAGTACTTC.